The 5 T cell receptor beta chains listed next were all sequenced from one sample in a study of blood T cell repertoires in COVID-19. Some clones are missing from TCRdb's copy, which holds only in-frame ones; the method was immunoSEQ multiplex PCR. The top ten hold roughly 9.6% of the sample, which has around 80,000 clones, 85% seen once. The sequenced sample consisted of peripheral blood. Source of these receptors: a man in his forties or fifties with COVID-19, enrolled during active disease.

This chain uses TRBV11-2 with TRBJ1-5, with D unresolved. Trimming stripped 3 bases from V and 4 bases from J, with 13 bases between. Germline V gene sequence: CDR1 SGHAT, CDR2 FQNNGV. The CDR3 loop spans 15 amino acids. The DNA for the CDR3 is TGTGCCAGCAGCTTTTCGGCAGGCCGAAATCAGCCCCAGCATTTT. Protein: CASSFSAGRNQPQHF.

This chain uses TRBV6-5 with TRBJ1-1; TRBD1 might be the D (6 bases). Germline V gene sequence: CDR1 MNHEY, CDR2 SVGAGI. The CDR3 loop spans 14 amino acids. Trimming stripped 7 bases from V and 10 bases from J, with 22 bases between. CDR3 loop: CASTNPGQLSVAFF. The CDR3 region has the DNA TGTGCCAGCACGAATCCAGGACAGCTGTCTGTAGCTTTCTTT.

The chain combines TRBV28 with TRBJ1-3; D is undetermined. V lost 2 bases, J lost 5 bases, and 13 bases lay in between. The CDR3 consists of 15 residues. Germline V gene data show CDR1 as MDHEN and CDR2 as SYDVKM. CDR3 loop: CASSLRGAVRNTIYF. The DNA for the CDR3 is TGTGCCAGCAGTTTACGGGGAGCCGTGAGAAACACCATATATTTT. Together with reference TRBV28 and TRBJ1-3, the CDR3 gives the full variable domain: DVKVTQSSRYLVKRTGEKVFLECVQDMDHENMFWYRQDPGLGLRLIYFSYDVKMKEKGDIPEGYSVSREKKERFSLILESASTNQTSMYLCASSLRGAVRNTIYFGEGSWLTVV.

V is TRBV12-5 and J is TRBJ2-1, with TRBD2 as a possible D gene (6 bases). The germline V gene has CDR1 LGHNT and CDR2 FRNRAP. The CDR3 runs 15 residues. V lost 0 bases and J lost 10, with 16 bases in between. The DNA of the CDR3 is TGTGCTAGTGGTTTGGTAGCAGCCTTGGGAGGCGAGCAGTTCTTC. This encodes CASGLVAALGGEQFF.

The chain recombines TRBV3-1 (or the pseudogene TRBV3-2) with TRBJ2-7, with 9 positions matching TRBD2. The germline V gene has CDR1 LGHDT and CDR2 YNNKEL (reference sequence). The CDR3 runs 15 residues. Trimming at V came to 2 bases and at J to 2 bases, leaving 4 bases not matched to a gene. The CDR3 DNA reads as TGTGCCAGCAGCCAACAAGCGGGGGGCCCCTACGAGCAGTACTTC. Protein: CASSQQAGGPYEQYF.